This T cell receptor beta chain was sequenced in a study of human T cells and chemical hapten exposure. Study-wide context: Patients, chiefly female, had alopecia areata, totalis or universalis.

This clonotype was detected only a few times. TCRdb ran MiXCR on the RACE reads and lists one entry per CDR3 protein. The repertoire holds 110,000 or so distinct CDR3 sequences, with 30% to 35% as singletons. The length of the CDR3 is 15 residues. Germline assignment: CDR1 KGHSH and CDR2 LQKENI. V was pared by 2 bases and J by 2 bases, with 10 bases between. Time point denoted: patch test 3, about 24 weeks after DPC sensitization. As to treatment: therapeutic diphenylcyclopropenone sensitization with weekly scalp DPC. Here the sequenced sample was whole blood, taken in connection with sensitization to the hapten diphenylcyclopropenone (DPC). The chain recombines TRBV18 with TRBJ2-1; no reliable D call. The TCR originated in a man between 40 and 49 years old with alopecia areata. Some clones in this sample may be carry-over from other donors' samples. CDR3 in amino acids: CASSPSHGPYNEQFF. The DNA for the CDR3 is TGTGCCAGCTCACCAAGCCACGGTCCCTACAATGAGCAGTTCTTC.